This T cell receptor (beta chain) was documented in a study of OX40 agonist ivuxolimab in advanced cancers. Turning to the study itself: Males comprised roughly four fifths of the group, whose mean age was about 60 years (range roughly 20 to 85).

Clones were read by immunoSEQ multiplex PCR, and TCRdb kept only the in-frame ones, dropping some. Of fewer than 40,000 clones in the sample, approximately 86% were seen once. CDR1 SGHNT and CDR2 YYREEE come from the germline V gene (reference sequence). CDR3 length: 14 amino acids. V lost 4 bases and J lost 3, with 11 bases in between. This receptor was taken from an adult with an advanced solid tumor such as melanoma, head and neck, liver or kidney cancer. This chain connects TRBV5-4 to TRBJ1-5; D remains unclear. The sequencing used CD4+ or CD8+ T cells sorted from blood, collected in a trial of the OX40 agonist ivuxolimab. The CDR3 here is CASSPKPDNQPQHF. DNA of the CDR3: TGTGCCAGCAGCCCAAAACCCGACAATCAGCCCCAGCATTTT. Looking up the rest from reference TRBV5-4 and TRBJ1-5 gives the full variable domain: ETGVTQSPTHLIKTRGQQVTLRCSSQSGHNTVSWYQQALGQGPQFIFQYYREEENGRGNFPPRFSGLQFPNYSSELNVNALELDDSALYLCASSPKPDNQPQHFGDGTRLSIL.